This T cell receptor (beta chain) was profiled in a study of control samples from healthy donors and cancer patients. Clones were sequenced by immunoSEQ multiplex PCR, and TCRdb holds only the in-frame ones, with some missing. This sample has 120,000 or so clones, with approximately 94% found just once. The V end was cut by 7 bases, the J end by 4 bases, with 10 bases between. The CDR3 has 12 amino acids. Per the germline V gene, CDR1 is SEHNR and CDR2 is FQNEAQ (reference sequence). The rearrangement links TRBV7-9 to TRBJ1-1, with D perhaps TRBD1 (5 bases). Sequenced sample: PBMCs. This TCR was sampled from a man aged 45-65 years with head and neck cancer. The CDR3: CASTGRITEAFF. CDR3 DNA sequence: TGTGCCAGCACAGGGCGGATCACTGAAGCTTTCTTT.